Shown below are 9 T cell receptor beta chains from a single sample sequenced in a study of CD8 T cells in ankylosing spondylitis. TCRdb analysed the 5' RACE reads with MiXCR anew, one entry per CDR3 protein. Of about 220,000 distinct CDR3 sequences listed, 20% to 30% were seen once; the top ten hold roughly 6.7%. Sequenced input: blood, either unsorted or a sorted T cell fraction (not recorded which). These receptors were taken from a male donor with ankylosing spondylitis or in good health (not recorded which).

The rearrangement links TRBV24-1 to TRBJ2-3; D perhaps matches TRBD2 (6 bases). The V end lost 5 bases, the J end lost 3 bases, and 11 bases lay between the germline ends. Germline CDR1 is KGHDR and CDR2 is SFDVKD. This CDR3 comprises 14 residues. The CDR3 loop is CATSGNSGTDTQYF. CDR3 nucleotides: TGTGCCACCAGTGGGAATAGCGGAACAGATACGCAGTATTTT.

This clonotype was seen repeatedly, ten times or more. V and J are TRBV18 and TRBJ1-6, with D maybe TRBD1 (5 bases). V gave up 6 bases and J gave up 13 bases, with 19 bases separating them. Germline assignment: CDR1 KGHSH and CDR2 LQKENI. CDR3 length: 14 amino acids. CDR3 in amino acids: CASSAEGRRNPLHF. For the CDR3, the DNA is TGTGCCAGCTCTGCAGAGGGACGGAGGAACCCCCTCCACTTT.

The CDR3 loop is CSVVGGSRSGNTIYF. The CDR3 DNA reads as TGCAGCGTTGTAGGAGGCTCACGCTCTGGAAACACCATATATTTT. The rearrangement uses TRBV29-1 and TRBJ1-3; D not certain. V dropped 4 bases and J dropped 0 bases, with 13 bases sitting between them. This CDR3 is built from 15 residues. CDR1 and CDR2 (germline): SQVTM, ANQGSEA.

This clonotype was observed at least ten times. The rearrangement joins TRBV6-4 to TRBJ1-5; 8 nucleotides agree with TRBD1. Germline V gives CDR1 MRHNA, CDR2 SNTAGT. Germline trimming cut 5 bases from V and 11 bases from J; bases unmatched to any gene: 14. The CDR3 is 15 residues long. The CDR3 DNA sequence: TGTGCCAGCAGTCCCCGGGCGACAGGGGCCGCATCCCAGCATTTT. Protein sequence: CASSPRATGAASQHF.

This chain joins TRBV20-1 and TRBJ1-5; no reliable D call. Looked up from germline, CDR1 is DFQATT and CDR2 is SNEGSKA (reference sequence). This CDR3 contains 15 residues. Trimming stripped 0 bases from V and 0 bases from J, with 9 bases between. CDR3 sequence reads: CSARDRGPSNQPQHF. Here the CDR3 DNA reads TGCAGTGCTAGAGATCGCGGTCCTAGCAATCAGCCCCAGCATTTT.

The chain combines TRBV20-1 with TRBJ2-7; D is ambiguous. The germline CDR1 and CDR2 sequences are DFQATT and SNEGSKA (reference sequence). Trimming removed 6 bases at V and 1 base at J, with 10 bases between. The CDR3 runs 12 residues. CDR3 sequence (DNA): TGCAGTGCCGTGGAGAGGTCCTACGAGCAGTACTTC. It codes for CSAVERSYEQYF.

This clonotype was observed many times. The V gene is TRBV5-1, the J gene TRBJ2-6; no clear D. V gave up 2 bases and J gave up 3 bases, with 12 bases separating them. Germline CDR1 is SGHRS and CDR2 is YFSETQ. CDR3 length: 16 residues. The CDR3 loop is CASSFASPGGANVLTF. CDR3 coding DNA: TGCGCCAGCAGCTTCGCTAGTCCTGGTGGGGCCAACGTCCTGACTTTC.

The chain carries TRBV3-1 and TRBJ2-3; 7 bases agree with TRBD2. The CDR3 consists of 20 residues. The germline CDR1 and CDR2 sequences are LGHDT and YNNKEL (reference sequence). V was clipped by 0 bases and J by 0 bases; unmatched bases: 15. This CDR3 is CASSQEESGLTLASTDTQYF. CDR3 coding DNA: TGTGCCAGCAGCCAAGAAGAATCGGGACTAACCTTAGCTAGCACAGATACGCAGTATTTT.

With respect to this clonotype: A single base separates this from a much larger clone, so it may be a read error. The chain joins TRBV18 to TRBJ2-3, with a possible D match to TRBD1 (5 bases). The CDR3 has 14 residues. Looked up from germline, CDR1 is KGHSH and CDR2 is LQKENI. The CDR3 is CASSKAQGEDMQYF. The CDR3 DNA sequence: TGTGCCAGCTCAAAAGCCCAGGGTGAAGATATGCAGTATTTT.